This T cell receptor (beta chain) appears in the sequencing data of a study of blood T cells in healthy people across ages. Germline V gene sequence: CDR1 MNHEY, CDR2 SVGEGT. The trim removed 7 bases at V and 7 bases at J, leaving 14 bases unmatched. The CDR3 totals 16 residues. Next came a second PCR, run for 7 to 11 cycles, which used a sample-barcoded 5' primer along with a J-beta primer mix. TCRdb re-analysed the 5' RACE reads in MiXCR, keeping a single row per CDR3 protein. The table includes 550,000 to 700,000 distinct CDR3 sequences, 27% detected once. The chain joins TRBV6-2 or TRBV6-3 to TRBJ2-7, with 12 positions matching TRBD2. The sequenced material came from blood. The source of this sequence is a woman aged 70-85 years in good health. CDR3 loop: CASTLMLTGTSGEQYF. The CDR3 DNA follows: TGTGCCAGCACCCTGATGTTGACCGGGACTAGCGGGGAGCAGTACTTC.